The 2 T cell receptor beta chains given below trace back to one sample, sequenced in a study of early T cells in non-severe SARS-CoV-2 infection. Via MiXCR, TCRdb re-called the 5' RACE reads, giving one row per CDR3 protein. Among some 24,000 distinct CDR3 sequences listed, 3.5% to 5% were seen once. The sample comprised whole blood. Receptors originate from an adult who was a healthcare worker with PCR-confirmed SARS-CoV-2 infection or an uninfected control (not recorded which).

This clonotype was observed many times. The genes are TRBV10-2 and TRBJ2-7; D not certain. From germline, CDR1 is WSHSY and CDR2 SAAADI. This CDR3 has 14 residues. Trimming removed 3 bases at V and 4 bases at J, with 13 bases between. CDR3 bases: TGCGCCAGCAGTGAAGATCTCTCAGTGTACGAGCAGTACTTC. Protein: CASSEDLSVYEQYF.

This chain joins TRBV5-1 and TRBJ2-3; D call uncertain. The CDR3 length is 12 residues. V lost 2 bases to trimming and J lost 6 bases, with 7 bases between them. Germline-derived CDR1 and CDR2 are SGHRS and YFSETQ. CDR3 region: CASSFSLDTQYF. CDR3 DNA sequence: TGCGCCAGCAGCTTCTCCTTGGATACGCAGTATTTT.